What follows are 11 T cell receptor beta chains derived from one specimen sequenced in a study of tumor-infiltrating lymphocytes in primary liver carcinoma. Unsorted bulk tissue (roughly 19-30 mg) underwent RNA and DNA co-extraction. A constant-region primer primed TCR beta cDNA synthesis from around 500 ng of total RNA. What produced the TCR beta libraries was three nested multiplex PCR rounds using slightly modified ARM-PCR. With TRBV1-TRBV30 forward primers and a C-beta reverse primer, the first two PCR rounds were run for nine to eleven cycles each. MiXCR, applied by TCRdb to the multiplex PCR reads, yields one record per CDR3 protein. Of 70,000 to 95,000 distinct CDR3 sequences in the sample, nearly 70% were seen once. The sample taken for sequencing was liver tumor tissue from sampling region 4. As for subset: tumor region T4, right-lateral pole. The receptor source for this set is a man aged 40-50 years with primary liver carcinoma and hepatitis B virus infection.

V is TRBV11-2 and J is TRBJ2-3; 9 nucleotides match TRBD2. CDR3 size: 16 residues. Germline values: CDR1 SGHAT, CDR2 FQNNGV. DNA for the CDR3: TGTACCGGCAGCTTAGAGGGACTAGCCTGGACAGATACGCAGTATTTT. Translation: CTGSLEGLAWTDTQYF.

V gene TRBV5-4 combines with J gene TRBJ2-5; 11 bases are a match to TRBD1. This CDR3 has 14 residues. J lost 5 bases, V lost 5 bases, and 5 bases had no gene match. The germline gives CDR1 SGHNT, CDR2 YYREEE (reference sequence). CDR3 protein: CASSPDRGLETQYF. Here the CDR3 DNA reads TGTGCCAGCAGTCCGGACAGGGGGCTGGAGACCCAGTACTTC.

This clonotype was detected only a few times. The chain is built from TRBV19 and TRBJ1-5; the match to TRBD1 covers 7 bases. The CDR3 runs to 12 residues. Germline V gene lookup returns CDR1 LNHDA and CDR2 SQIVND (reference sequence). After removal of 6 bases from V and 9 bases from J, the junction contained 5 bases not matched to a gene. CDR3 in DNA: TGTGCCAGTAGCCCGACAGGGCCGCCCCAGCATTTT. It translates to CASSPTGPPQHF.

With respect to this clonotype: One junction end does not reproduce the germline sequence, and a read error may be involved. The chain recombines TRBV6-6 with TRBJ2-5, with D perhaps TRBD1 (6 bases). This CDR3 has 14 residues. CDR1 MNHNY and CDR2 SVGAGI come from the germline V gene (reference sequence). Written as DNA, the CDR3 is TGTGTCAGCTGTTACGGACAGTTCCAAGAGACCCAGTACTTC. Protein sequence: CVSCYGQFQETQYF.

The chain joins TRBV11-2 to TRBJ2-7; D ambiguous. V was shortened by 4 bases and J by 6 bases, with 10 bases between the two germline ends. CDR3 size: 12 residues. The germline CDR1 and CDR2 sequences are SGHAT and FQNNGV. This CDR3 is CASSSSQVEQYF. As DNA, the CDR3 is TGTGCCAGCAGCTCGTCGCAGGTCGAGCAGTACTTC.

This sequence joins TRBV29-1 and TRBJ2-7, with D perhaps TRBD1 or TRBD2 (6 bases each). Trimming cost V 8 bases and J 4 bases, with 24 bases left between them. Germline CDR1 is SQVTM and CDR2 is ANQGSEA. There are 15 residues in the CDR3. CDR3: CSIRLRDTLSYEQYF. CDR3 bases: TGCAGCATCAGATTGCGGGACACCCTTTCATACGAGCAGTACTTC.

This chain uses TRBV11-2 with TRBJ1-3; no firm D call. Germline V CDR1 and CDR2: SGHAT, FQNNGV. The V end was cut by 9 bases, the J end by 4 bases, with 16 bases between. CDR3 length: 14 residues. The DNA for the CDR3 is TGTGCCAGTAGCCTCTCGGCAGGAGGAAACACCATATATTTT. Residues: CASSLSAGGNTIYF.

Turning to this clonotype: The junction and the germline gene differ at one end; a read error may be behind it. The CDR3 sequence: CASGLVVGGPYEQCF. The CDR3 DNA reads as TGTGCCAGCGGCTTAGTGGTGGGAGGGCCGTACGAGCAGTGCTTC. This chain links TRBV11-2 with TRBJ2-7; 7 bases map to TRBD2. Germline loops: CDR1 SGHAT, CDR2 FQNNGV. The CDR3 contains 15 residues.

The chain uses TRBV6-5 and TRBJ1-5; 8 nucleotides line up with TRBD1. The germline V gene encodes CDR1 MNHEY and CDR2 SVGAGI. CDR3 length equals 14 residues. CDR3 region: CVTRLRGRRKPQHF. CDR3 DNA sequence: TGTGTCACCAGGCTCAGGGGGCGACGTAAGCCCCAGCATTTT.

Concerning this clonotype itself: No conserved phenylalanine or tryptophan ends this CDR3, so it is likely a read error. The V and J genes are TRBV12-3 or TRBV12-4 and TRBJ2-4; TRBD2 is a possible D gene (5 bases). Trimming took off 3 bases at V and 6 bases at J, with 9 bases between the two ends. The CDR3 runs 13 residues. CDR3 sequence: CASSFGGRNIQYL. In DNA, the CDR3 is TGTGCCAGCAGTTTTGGAGGAAGAAACATTCAGTACCTC.

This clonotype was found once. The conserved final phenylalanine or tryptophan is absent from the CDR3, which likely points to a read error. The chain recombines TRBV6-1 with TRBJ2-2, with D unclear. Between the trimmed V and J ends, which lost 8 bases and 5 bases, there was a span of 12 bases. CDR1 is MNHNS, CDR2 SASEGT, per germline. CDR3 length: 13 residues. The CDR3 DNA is TGTGCCAGCCCGAGCACTGAAACCGGGGAGCTGTTTCTT. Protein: CASPSTETGELFL.